This T cell receptor beta chain was sequenced for a study of shared clonotypes between healthy human individuals. About the research overall: Per donor, three plates held CD4 naive cells, three held CD4 memory, two held CD8 naive and one held CD8 memory.

The data were produced by immunoSEQ multiplex PCR, yet TCRdb's version contains in-frame clones alone and is incomplete. The sample has hundreds of thousands of clones; almost 97% are singletons. Trimming removed 3 bases at V and 7 bases at J, with 10 bases between. Per germline, CDR1 MDHEN and CDR2 SYDVKM. The CDR3 consists of 12 residues. This sequence was found in a woman in her 30s in good health. The J gene is TRBJ2-7, the V gene TRBV28; no reliable D call. Sequenced material: naive CD4+ T cells sorted from blood. Indicated subset: CD45RA+ positively selected. The CDR3 DNA sequence: TGTGCCAGCAGTTTGCCCCGCGATGAGCAGTACTTC. It encodes CASSLPRDEQYF.